The rows below give T cell receptor beta chains drawn from one sample of a study of T cell repertoires in cytomegalovirus infection. Each CDR3 protein gets one entry after TCRdb re-called the reads with MiXCR. The profile shows some 300,000 distinct CDR3 sequences, roughly a sixth of them singletons. The sample comprised PBMCs. The receptor set was obtained from a human donor in good health (CMV status not recorded). Some clones in this sample may be carry-over from other donors' samples. CDR3s include the opening cysteine and the closing phenylalanine or tryptophan. The D gene is left open where the match is weak. Part of the rows lack a size; the others show once, few, many or a class for expanded clones.

J gene: TRBJ2-7
clone size: few
CDR3 length: 14
D gene: -
V gene: TRBV5-5
CDR3 protein: CASSLLAGSYEQYF

J gene: TRBJ2-7
clone size: -
CDR3 length: 16
D gene: TRBD2
V gene: TRBV20-1
CDR3 protein: CSAPRLAGGPYYEQYF

J gene: TRBJ1-5
clone size: many
CDR3 length: 16
D gene: -
V gene: TRBV12-5
CDR3 protein: CASGKEVWGSNQPQHF

J gene: TRBJ1-1
clone size: -
CDR3 length: 15
D gene: TRBD1
V gene: TRBV9
CDR3 protein: CASSGTGLGNTEAFF

J gene: TRBJ2-2
clone size: -
CDR3 length: 13
D gene: -
V gene: TRBV3-1
CDR3 protein: CASSQAGIGELFF

J gene: TRBJ2-5
clone size: -
CDR3 length: 15
D gene: -
V gene: TRBV29-1
CDR3 protein: CSTRNWGVYQETQYF

J gene: TRBJ1-5
clone size: -
CDR3 length: 15
D gene: TRBD1
V gene: TRBV6-5
CDR3 protein: CASSPDRGGNRPQHF

J gene: TRBJ2-3
clone size: -
CDR3 length: 14
D gene: -
V gene: TRBV6-5
CDR3 protein: CASRRGTNTDTQYF

J gene: TRBJ2-7
clone size: few
CDR3 length: 12
D gene: -
V gene: TRBV20-1
CDR3 protein: CSASKSPYEQYF

J gene: TRBJ2-4
clone size: few
CDR3 length: 15
D gene: TRBD1
V gene: TRBV25-1
CDR3 protein: CASSLAGTGENIQYF

J gene: TRBJ2-5
clone size: many
CDR3 length: 16
D gene: TRBD2
V gene: TRBV7-2
CDR3 protein: CASSLSTGLGQETQYF

J gene: TRBJ1-5
clone size: -
CDR3 length: 14
D gene: TRBD1
V gene: TRBV6-5
CDR3 protein: CASSPGTAARPQHF

J gene: TRBJ1-1
clone size: many
CDR3 length: 13
D gene: -
V gene: TRBV7-6
CDR3 protein: CASSGGGFTEAFF

J gene: TRBJ2-1
clone size: -
CDR3 length: 15
D gene: TRBD1
V gene: TRBV27
CDR3 protein: CASRRTGITYNEQFF

J gene: TRBJ2-1
clone size: few
CDR3 length: 12
D gene: -
V gene: TRBV28
CDR3 protein: CASSSQYNEQFF

J gene: TRBJ1-2
clone size: few
CDR3 length: 16
D gene: TRBD1
V gene: TRBV6-2/TRBV6-3
CDR3 protein: CASSYSILQGTYGYTF

J gene: TRBJ1-5
clone size: few
CDR3 length: 17
D gene: -
V gene: TRBV3-1
CDR3 protein: CASSRLGGLGSNQPQHF

J gene: TRBJ1-2
clone size: -
CDR3 length: 13
D gene: -
V gene: TRBV12-3/TRBV12-4
CDR3 protein: CASSNLGHYGYTF

J gene: TRBJ1-5
clone size: many
CDR3 length: 14
D gene: -
V gene: TRBV18
CDR3 protein: CASSPGAGNQPQHF

J gene: TRBJ1-2
clone size: many
CDR3 length: 18
D gene: TRBD1
V gene: TRBV7-2
CDR3 protein: CASSLDVRAGGPNYGYTF

J gene: TRBJ1-3
clone size: many
CDR3 length: 14
D gene: -
V gene: TRBV12-3/TRBV12-4
CDR3 protein: CASSFSGSWNTIYF

J gene: TRBJ2-5
clone size: -
CDR3 length: 14
D gene: -
V gene: TRBV7-8
CDR3 protein: CASSFETAQETQYF

J gene: TRBJ1-3
clone size: few
CDR3 length: 15
D gene: -
V gene: TRBV7-2
CDR3 protein: CASSLAQMGGNTIYF

J gene: TRBJ2-5
clone size: -
CDR3 length: 14
D gene: TRBD2
V gene: TRBV6-1
CDR3 protein: CASTWGGTQETQYF

J gene: TRBJ2-2
clone size: -
CDR3 length: 14
D gene: -
V gene: TRBV7-9
CDR3 protein: CASSFFGNTGELFF

J gene: TRBJ1-1
clone size: -
CDR3 length: 16
D gene: -
V gene: TRBV20-1
CDR3 protein: CSARGWQRGGVTEAFF

J gene: TRBJ2-1
clone size: -
CDR3 length: 18
D gene: TRBD2
V gene: TRBV6-2/TRBV6-3
CDR3 protein: CASSFLGLAESSYNEQFF

J gene: TRBJ2-5
clone size: few
CDR3 length: 16
D gene: -
V gene: TRBV7-9
CDR3 protein: CASSPSGRLYQETQYF

J gene: TRBJ2-5
clone size: few
CDR3 length: 13
D gene: -
V gene: TRBV18
CDR3 protein: CASSLDRWETQYF

J gene: TRBJ1-5
clone size: many
CDR3 length: 12
D gene: -
V gene: TRBV7-8
CDR3 protein: CASSPVGQPQHF

J gene: TRBJ2-5
clone size: many
CDR3 length: 15
D gene: TRBD1
V gene: TRBV7-8
CDR3 protein: CASSWGRTGVETQYF

J gene: TRBJ2-1
clone size: many
CDR3 length: 16
D gene: -
V gene: TRBV7-2
CDR3 protein: CASSSRQGGSYNEQFF

J gene: TRBJ1-2
clone size: -
CDR3 length: 12
D gene: -
V gene: TRBV19
CDR3 protein: CASKAENYGYTF

J gene: TRBJ1-1
clone size: few
CDR3 length: 13
D gene: -
V gene: TRBV3-1
CDR3 protein: CASSQTHNTEAFF

J gene: TRBJ1-1
clone size: -
CDR3 length: 16
D gene: -
V gene: TRBV6-2/TRBV6-3
CDR3 protein: CASSYSRTATYTEAFF

J gene: TRBJ1-1
clone size: many
CDR3 length: 14
D gene: -
V gene: TRBV7-2
CDR3 protein: CASSLTGSNTEAFF

J gene: TRBJ2-3
clone size: many
CDR3 length: 15
D gene: -
V gene: TRBV2
CDR3 protein: CASGLRTDSTDTQYF

J gene: TRBJ2-7
clone size: many
CDR3 length: 16
D gene: TRBD1
V gene: TRBV7-2
CDR3 protein: CASSSPTGTVAYEQYF

J gene: TRBJ1-1
clone size: -
CDR3 length: 16
D gene: TRBD1
V gene: TRBV9
CDR3 protein: CASSVDTGGRNTEAFF

J gene: TRBJ2-1
clone size: -
CDR3 length: 15
D gene: TRBD2
V gene: TRBV5-4
CDR3 protein: CASSTTSGSYNEQFF

J gene: TRBJ2-5
clone size: many
CDR3 length: 17
D gene: -
V gene: TRBV7-2
CDR3 protein: CASSLVPTRQGGETQYF

J gene: TRBJ1-2
clone size: few
CDR3 length: 15
D gene: TRBD1
V gene: TRBV13
CDR3 protein: CASSPRTGKTRGYTF

J gene: TRBJ2-3
clone size: -
CDR3 length: 12
D gene: -
V gene: TRBV24-1
CDR3 protein: CATSDLEDVEYF

J gene: TRBJ1-3
clone size: -
CDR3 length: 15
D gene: TRBD1
V gene: TRBV4-1
CDR3 protein: CASRPGQGSGNTIYF

J gene: TRBJ1-1
clone size: many
CDR3 length: 15
D gene: -
V gene: TRBV5-4
CDR3 protein: CASSSPGTRPVEAFF

J gene: TRBJ2-2
clone size: few
CDR3 length: 16
D gene: TRBD1
V gene: TRBV18
CDR3 protein: CASSPWGQVNTGELFF

J gene: TRBJ1-2
clone size: -
CDR3 length: 17
D gene: TRBD1
V gene: TRBV12-3/TRBV12-4
CDR3 protein: CASSLTGGQGRNYGYTF

J gene: TRBJ2-3
clone size: few
CDR3 length: 15
D gene: -
V gene: TRBV12-3/TRBV12-4
CDR3 protein: CASKVWSGATDTQYF

J gene: TRBJ1-3
clone size: -
CDR3 length: 12
D gene: -
V gene: TRBV7-9
CDR3 protein: CASSGNSNTIYF

J gene: TRBJ1-4
clone size: -
CDR3 length: 16
D gene: -
V gene: TRBV7-9
CDR3 protein: CASSFLPGRANEKLFF

J gene: TRBJ2-7
clone size: many
CDR3 length: 13
D gene: TRBD1
V gene: TRBV6-1
CDR3 protein: CASGWDRTYEQYF

J gene: TRBJ2-3
clone size: -
CDR3 length: 14
D gene: TRBD1
V gene: TRBV20-1
CDR3 protein: CSAQRDRGADTQYF

J gene: TRBJ1-5
clone size: -
CDR3 length: 15
D gene: -
V gene: TRBV20-1
CDR3 protein: CSARNAEGSNQPQHF

J gene: TRBJ1-6
clone size: -
CDR3 length: 15
D gene: -
V gene: TRBV5-1
CDR3 protein: CASSTGTPPNSPLHF

J gene: TRBJ2-4
clone size: many
CDR3 length: 13
D gene: -
V gene: TRBV29-1
CDR3 protein: CSVERGRKNIQYF

J gene: TRBJ1-6
clone size: few
CDR3 length: 14
D gene: -
V gene: TRBV7-9
CDR3 protein: CASKADRRYSPLHF

J gene: TRBJ2-7
clone size: many
CDR3 length: 11
D gene: -
V gene: TRBV19
CDR3 protein: CASSEDYEQYF

J gene: TRBJ2-7
clone size: -
CDR3 length: 16
D gene: -
V gene: TRBV4-2
CDR3 protein: CASSQADLQVSYEQYF